The sample holds a few counts of the clone carrying this T cell receptor (beta chain). Its antigen is undetermined. The sample is drawn from a study of post-analysis software for immune sequencing data. Study background: Recorded disease courses covered relapsing-remitting, secondary progressive and progressive-relapsing multiple sclerosis. Some patients had no subtype annotation. Whole-study results and caveats: Same-batch preparations were strongly co-clustered by F measure. Included in a set of roughly five TRBV segments more frequent in patients than controls were TRBV5-6, TRBV5-1 and TRBV20-1. The normalized Chao1 diversity of multiple sclerosis patients was significantly lower than that of controls.

Each TCR beta cDNA library carried unique molecular identifiers. T cells numbering roughly 0.85 to 10 million gave rise to some 500,000 cDNA molecules. TCRdb reanalysed the PCR reads using MiXCR and keeps one entry per CDR3 protein. The sample includes 650,000 to 900,000 distinct CDR3 sequences, around 46% of them seen just once. The CDR3 spans 14 residues. Germline CDR1 reads MGHRA; CDR2 reads YSYEKL. V shed 0 bases and J shed 1 base, with 6 bases lying between them. Sequencing used blood. The rearrangement joins TRBV4-1 to TRBJ2-5; D is undetermined. The source of this sequence is a girl aged 5 to 17 with multiple sclerosis. In DNA, the CDR3 is TGCGCCAGCAGCCAAGAGTGGGCCCAAGAGACCCAGTACTTC. Protein: CASSQEWAQETQYF.